This TCR beta chain was profiled in a study of cytomegalovirus exposure and HLA in healthy donors. Study-wide results and limits: Later analysis associated a missense DCLRE1C variant with TCR beta V- and J-gene trimming. Later, an analysis showed that TCR beta chains associated with HLA were more clonally expanded than others that were equally common. It has been reported that TCR beta sequences accurately predicted the HLA-A and HLA-B alleles of most subjects.

As concerns this clone: Its antigen is as yet unknown.

The PCR was carried out with 60 Vbeta primers and 13 Jbeta primers. This table comes from immunoSEQ multiplex PCR, and its TCRdb copy is limited to in-frame clones, with some not included. The sample contains some 200,000 clones, roughly four fifths of which appear only once. Trimming at V came to 0 bases and at J to 9 bases, leaving 3 bases not matched to a gene. The CDR3 is made up of 14 amino acids. The germline CDR1 and CDR2 sequences are LNHDA and SQIVND (reference sequence). The chain carries TRBV19 and TRBJ1-5; 9 nucleotides agree with TRBD1. The sequencing sample was made of PBMCs. The sequence was collected from a girl aged 2-15 years in good health and CMV-seronegative. Here the CDR3 DNA reads TGTGCCAGTAGTATAGAGGACAGGGGAGGGCCCCAGCATTTT. It encodes CASSIEDRGGPQHF. Looking up the rest from reference TRBV19 and TRBJ1-5 gives the full variable domain: DGGITQSPKYLFRKEGQNVTLSCEQNLNHDAMYWYRQDPGQGLRLIYYSQIVNDFQKGDIAEGYSVSREKKESFPLTVTSAQKNPTAFYLCASSIEDRGGPQHFGDGTRLSIL.